This T cell receptor beta chain was sequenced in a study of shared T cell receptors in the human thymus. Here immunoSEQ multiplex PCR was the method, and the copy in TCRdb shows in-frame clones only, minus some. The table shows 630,000 or so clones, with around 87% occurring only once. The trim removed 5 bases at V and 3 bases at J, leaving 5 bases unmatched. From germline, CDR1 is SGHDT and CDR2 YYEEEE. The CDR3 runs to 14 residues. This clone was seen once. The same specimen was also included in a second study, on human thymus T cells.

This clonotype was obtained from a boy under two years old with a congenital heart defect. The chain links TRBV5-6 to TRBJ1-5; 7 positions match TRBD1. Sequencing was done on a sample of thymocytes. The CDR3 here is CASSGRGFNQPQHF. The CDR3 DNA follows: TGTGCCAGCAGTGGCAGGGGGTTCAATCAGCCCCAGCATTTT. Together with reference TRBV5-6 and TRBJ1-5, the CDR3 gives the full variable domain: DAGVTQSPTHLIKTRGQQVTLRCSPKSGHDTVSWYQQALGQGPQFIFQYYEEEERQRGNFPDRFSGHQFPNYSSELNVNALLLGDSALYLCASSGRGFNQPQHFGDGTRLSIL.